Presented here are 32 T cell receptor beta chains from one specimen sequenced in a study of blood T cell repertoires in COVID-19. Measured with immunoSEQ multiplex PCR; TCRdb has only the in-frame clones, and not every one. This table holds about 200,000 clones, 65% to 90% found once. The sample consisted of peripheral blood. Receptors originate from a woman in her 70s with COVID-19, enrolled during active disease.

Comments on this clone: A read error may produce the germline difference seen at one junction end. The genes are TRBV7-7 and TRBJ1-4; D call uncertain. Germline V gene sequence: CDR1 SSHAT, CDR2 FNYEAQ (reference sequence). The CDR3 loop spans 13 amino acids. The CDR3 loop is CASSLSANEKLFF. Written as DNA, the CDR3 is TGTGCTAGCAGCTTGTCCGCGAATGAAAAACTGTTTTTT.

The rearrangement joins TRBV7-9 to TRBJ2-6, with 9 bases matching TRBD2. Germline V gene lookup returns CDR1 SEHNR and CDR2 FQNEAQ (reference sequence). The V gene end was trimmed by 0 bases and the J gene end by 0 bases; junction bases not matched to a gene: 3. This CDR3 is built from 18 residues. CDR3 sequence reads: CASSLASGGRSGANVLTF. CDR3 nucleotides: TGTGCCAGCAGCTTAGCTAGCGGGGGCCGCTCTGGGGCCAACGTCCTGACTTTC.

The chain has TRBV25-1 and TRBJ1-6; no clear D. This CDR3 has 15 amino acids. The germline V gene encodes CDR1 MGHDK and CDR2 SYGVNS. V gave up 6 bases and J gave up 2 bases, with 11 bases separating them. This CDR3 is CASSGSPTYNSPLHF. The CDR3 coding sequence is TGTGCCAGCAGCGGGTCCCCTACCTATAATTCACCCCTCCACTTT.

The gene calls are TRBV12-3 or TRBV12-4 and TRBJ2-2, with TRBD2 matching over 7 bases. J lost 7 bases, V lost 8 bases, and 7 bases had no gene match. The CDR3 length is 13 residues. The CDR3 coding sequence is TGTGCCAGCGCAGGGACTACCATCGGGGAGCTGTTTTTT. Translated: CASAGTTIGELFF.

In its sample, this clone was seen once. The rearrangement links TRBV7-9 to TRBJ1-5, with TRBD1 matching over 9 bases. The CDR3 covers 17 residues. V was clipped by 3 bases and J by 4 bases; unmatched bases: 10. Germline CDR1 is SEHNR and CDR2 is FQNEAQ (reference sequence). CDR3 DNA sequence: TGTGCCAGCAGCTTTTGGCTCGGGACAGGGACAAATCAGCCCCAGCATTTT. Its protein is CASSFWLGTGTNQPQHF.

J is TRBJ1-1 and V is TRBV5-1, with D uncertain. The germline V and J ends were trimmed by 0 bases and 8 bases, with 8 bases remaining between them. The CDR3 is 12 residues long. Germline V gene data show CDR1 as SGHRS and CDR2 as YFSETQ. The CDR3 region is CASSLERGEAFF. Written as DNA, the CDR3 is TGCGCCAGCAGCTTGGAACGGGGAGAAGCTTTCTTT.

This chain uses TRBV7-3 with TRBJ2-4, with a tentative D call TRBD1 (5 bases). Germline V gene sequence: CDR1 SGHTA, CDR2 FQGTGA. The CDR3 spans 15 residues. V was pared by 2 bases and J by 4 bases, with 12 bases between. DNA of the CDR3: TGTGCCAGCAGCTTAGGTCAGCCAGGGAAAAACATTCAGTACTTC. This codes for CASSLGQPGKNIQYF. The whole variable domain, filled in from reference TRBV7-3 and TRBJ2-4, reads GAGVSQTPSNKVTEKGKYVELRCDPISGHTALYWYRQSLGQGPEFLIYFQGTGAADDSGLPNDRFFAVRPEGSVSTLKIQRTERGDSAVYLCASSLGQPGKNIQYFGAGTRLSVL.

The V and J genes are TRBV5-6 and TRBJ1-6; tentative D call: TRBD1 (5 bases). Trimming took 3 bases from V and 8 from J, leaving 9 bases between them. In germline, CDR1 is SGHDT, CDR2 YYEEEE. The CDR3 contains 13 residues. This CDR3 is CASSWGRDSPLHF. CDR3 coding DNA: TGTGCCAGCAGCTGGGGCCGGGATTCACCCCTCCACTTT.

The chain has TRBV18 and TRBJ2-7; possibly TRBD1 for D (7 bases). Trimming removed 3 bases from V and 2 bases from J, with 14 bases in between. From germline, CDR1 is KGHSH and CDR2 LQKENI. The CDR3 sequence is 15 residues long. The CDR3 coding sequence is TGTGCCAGCTCACCCCAGGGGGGCAGGGCCTACGAGCAGTACTTC. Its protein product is CASSPQGGRAYEQYF.

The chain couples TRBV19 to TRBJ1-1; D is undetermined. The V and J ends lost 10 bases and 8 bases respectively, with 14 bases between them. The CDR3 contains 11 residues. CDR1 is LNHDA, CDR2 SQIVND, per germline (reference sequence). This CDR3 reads CATGPRREAFF. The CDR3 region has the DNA TGTGCCACCGGGCCCCGGAGGGAAGCTTTCTTT.

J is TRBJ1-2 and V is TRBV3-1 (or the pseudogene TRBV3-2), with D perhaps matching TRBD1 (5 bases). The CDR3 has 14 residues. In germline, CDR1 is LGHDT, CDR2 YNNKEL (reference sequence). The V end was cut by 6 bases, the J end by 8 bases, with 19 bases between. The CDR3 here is CASSPNPDPGGYTF. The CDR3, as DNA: TGTGCCAGCAGTCCTAATCCCGATCCAGGGGGCTACACCTTC.

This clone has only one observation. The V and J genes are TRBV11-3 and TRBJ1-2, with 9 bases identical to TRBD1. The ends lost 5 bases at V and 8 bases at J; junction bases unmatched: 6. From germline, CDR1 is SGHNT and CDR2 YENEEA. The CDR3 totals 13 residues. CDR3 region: CASSPRTGEGYTF. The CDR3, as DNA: TGTGCCAGCAGCCCGAGGACAGGGGAAGGCTACACCTTC.

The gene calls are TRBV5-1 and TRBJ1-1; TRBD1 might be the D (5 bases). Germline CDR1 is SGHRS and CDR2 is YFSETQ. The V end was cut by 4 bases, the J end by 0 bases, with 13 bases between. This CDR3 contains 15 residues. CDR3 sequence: CASSPTTVLNTEAFF. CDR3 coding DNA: TGCGCCAGCAGCCCTACGACAGTTTTGAACACTGAAGCTTTCTTT.

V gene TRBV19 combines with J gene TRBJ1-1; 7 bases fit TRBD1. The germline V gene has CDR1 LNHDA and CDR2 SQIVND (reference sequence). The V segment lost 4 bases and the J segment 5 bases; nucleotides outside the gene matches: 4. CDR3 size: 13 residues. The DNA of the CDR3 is TGTGCCAGTAGTACCCACAGGGGTACTGAAGCTTTCTTT. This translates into CASSTHRGTEAFF.

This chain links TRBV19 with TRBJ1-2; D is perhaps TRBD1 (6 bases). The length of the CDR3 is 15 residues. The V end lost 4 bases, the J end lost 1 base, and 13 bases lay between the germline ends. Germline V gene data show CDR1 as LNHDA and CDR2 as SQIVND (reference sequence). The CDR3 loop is CASSNKQGSNYGYTF. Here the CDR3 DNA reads TGTGCCAGTAGTAACAAACAGGGTAGTAACTATGGCTACACCTTC.

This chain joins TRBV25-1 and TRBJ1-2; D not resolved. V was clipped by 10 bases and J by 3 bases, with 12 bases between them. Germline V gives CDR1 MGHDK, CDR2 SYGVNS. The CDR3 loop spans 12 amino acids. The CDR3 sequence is CATANLHYGYTF. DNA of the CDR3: TGTGCCACTGCTAACCTTCACTATGGCTACACCTTC.

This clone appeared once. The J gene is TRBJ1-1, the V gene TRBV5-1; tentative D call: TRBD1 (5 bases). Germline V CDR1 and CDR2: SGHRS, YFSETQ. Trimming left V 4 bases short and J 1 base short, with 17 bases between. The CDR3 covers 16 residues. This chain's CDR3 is CASSNPPGRSNTEAFF. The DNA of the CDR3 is TGCGCCAGCAGCAACCCCCCAGGGAGGTCGAACACTGAAGCTTTCTTT.

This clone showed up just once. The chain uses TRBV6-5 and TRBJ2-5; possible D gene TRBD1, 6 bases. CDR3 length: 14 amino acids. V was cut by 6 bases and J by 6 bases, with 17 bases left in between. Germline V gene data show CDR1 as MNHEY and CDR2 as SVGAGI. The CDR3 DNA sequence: TGTGCCAGCAGGGGGGTAGGGGGTCCACAGACCCAGTACTTC. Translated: CASRGVGGPQTQYF.

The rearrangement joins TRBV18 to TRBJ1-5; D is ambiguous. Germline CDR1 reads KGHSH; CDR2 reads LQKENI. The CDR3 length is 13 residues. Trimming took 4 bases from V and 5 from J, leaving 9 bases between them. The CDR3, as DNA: TGTGCCAGCTCACAAACTGGAGATCAGCCCCAGCATTTT. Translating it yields CASSQTGDQPQHF.

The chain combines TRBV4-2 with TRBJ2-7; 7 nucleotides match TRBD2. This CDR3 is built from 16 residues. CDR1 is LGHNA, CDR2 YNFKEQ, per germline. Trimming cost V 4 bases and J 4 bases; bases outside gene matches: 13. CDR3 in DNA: TGTGCCAGCAGCCCGGGACCGGCGGGAGTACTGTACGAGCAGTACTTC. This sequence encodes CASSPGPAGVLYEQYF.

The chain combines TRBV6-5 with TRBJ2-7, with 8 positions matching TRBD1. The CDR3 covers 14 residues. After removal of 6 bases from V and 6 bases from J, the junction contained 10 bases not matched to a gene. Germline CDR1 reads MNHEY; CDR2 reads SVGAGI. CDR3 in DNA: TGTGCCAGCAGCCTCAGGGGGCGGACAGGCGAGCAGTACTTC. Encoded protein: CASSLRGRTGEQYF.

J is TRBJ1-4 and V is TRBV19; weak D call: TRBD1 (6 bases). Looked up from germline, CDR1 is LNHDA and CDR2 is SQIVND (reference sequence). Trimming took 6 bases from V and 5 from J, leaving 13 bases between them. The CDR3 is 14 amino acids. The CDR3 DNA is TGTGCCAGTAGCAAGGACAGAAGAAATGAAAAACTGTTTTTT. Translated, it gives CASSKDRRNEKLFF. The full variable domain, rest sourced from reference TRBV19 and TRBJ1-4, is DGGITQSPKYLFRKEGQNVTLSCEQNLNHDAMYWYRQDPGQGLRLIYYSQIVNDFQKGDIAEGYSVSREKKESFPLTVTSAQKNPTAFYLCASSKDRRNEKLFFGSGTQLSVL.

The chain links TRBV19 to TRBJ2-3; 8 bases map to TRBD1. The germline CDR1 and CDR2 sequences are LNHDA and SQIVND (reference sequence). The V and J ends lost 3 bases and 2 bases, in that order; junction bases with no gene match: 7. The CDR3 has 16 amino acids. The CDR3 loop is CASSIFETGATDTQYF. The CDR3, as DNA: TGTGCCAGTAGTATTTTCGAGACAGGGGCCACAGATACGCAGTATTTT.

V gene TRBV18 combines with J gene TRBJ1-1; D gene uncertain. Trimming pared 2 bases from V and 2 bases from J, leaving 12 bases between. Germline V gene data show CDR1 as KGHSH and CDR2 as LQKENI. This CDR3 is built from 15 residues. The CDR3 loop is CASSPGILSNTEAFF. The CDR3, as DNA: TGTGCCAGCTCACCAGGCATCCTTTCCAACACTGAAGCTTTCTTT.

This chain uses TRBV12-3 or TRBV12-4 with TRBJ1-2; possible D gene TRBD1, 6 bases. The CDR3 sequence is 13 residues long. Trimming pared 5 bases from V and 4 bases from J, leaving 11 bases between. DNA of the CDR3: TGTGCCAGCAGTACTGGACAGCTCTATGGCTACACCTTC. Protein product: CASSTGQLYGYTF.

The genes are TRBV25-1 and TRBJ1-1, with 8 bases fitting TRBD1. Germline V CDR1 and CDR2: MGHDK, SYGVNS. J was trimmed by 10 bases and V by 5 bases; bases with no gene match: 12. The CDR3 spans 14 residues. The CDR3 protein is CASSKGAGQGTAFF. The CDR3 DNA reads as TGTGCCAGCAGTAAGGGGGCTGGACAGGGTACAGCTTTCTTT. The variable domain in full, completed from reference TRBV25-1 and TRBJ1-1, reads EADIYQTPRYLVIGTGKKITLECSQTMGHDKMYWYQQDPGMELHLIHYSYGVNSTEKGDLSSESTVSRIRTEHFPLTLESARPSHTSQYLCASSKGAGQGTAFFGQGTRLTVV.

The CDR3 coding sequence is TGTGCCAGCAGAGACAGGGTGGCTTCACCCCTCCACTTT. Translation gives CASRDRVASPLHF. This chain connects TRBV2 to TRBJ1-6; TRBD1 matches at 7 bases. J lost 9 bases, V lost 6 bases, and 5 bases had no gene match. Germline CDR1 SNHLY, CDR2 FYNNEI. The CDR3 contains 13 residues.

The CDR3 DNA reads as TGCAGCGTTACCGGGACAGGGAATGAAAAACTGTTTTTT. This codes for CSVTGTGNEKLFF. The chain employs TRBV29-1 and TRBJ1-4; 9 bases align to TRBD1. Per the germline V gene, CDR1 is SQVTM and CDR2 is ANQGSEA. This CDR3 spans 13 amino acids. V trimming: 5 bases; J trimming: 5 bases; junction bases outside the gene matches: 3.

The CDR3 spells CASSARWTSSAGNTIYF. The CDR3 region has the DNA TGTGCCAGCAGCGCCAGATGGACAAGTTCTGCTGGAAACACCATATATTTT. The genes are TRBV9 and TRBJ1-3, with D perhaps matching TRBD1 (5 bases). The germline gives CDR1 SGDLS, CDR2 YYNGEE. The V gene lost 3 bases and the J gene lost 2 bases, with 18 bases spanning the gap. This CDR3 spans 17 amino acids.

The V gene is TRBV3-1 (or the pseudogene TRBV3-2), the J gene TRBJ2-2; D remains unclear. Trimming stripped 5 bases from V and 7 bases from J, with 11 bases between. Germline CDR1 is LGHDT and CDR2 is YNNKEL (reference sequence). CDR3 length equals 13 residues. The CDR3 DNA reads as TGTGCCAGCAGCTACCGGGTAGTCGGGGAGCTGTTTTTT. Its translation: CASSYRVVGELFF.

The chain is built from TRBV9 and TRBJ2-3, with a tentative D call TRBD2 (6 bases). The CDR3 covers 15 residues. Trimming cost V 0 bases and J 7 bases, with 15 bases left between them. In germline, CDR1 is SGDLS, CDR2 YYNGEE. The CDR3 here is CASSVGRESGHTQYF. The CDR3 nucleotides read TGTGCCAGCAGCGTAGGGAGGGAGAGCGGGCATACGCAGTATTTT.

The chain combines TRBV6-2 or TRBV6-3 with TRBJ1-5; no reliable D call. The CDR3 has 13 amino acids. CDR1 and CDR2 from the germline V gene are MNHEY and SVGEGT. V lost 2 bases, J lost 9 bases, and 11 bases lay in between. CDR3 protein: CASSYTGSRPQHF. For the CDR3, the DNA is TGTGCCAGCAGTTACACGGGGAGTAGGCCCCAGCATTTT.